This passage covers 10 T cell receptor beta chains from one sample sequenced in a study of T cell responses to AZD1222 COVID-19 vaccine. Here immunoSEQ multiplex PCR was the method, and the copy in TCRdb shows in-frame clones only, minus some. There are about 120,000 clones in the sample; 70% to 90% occur only once, and approximately 16% lies in the top ten. The sequences come from peripheral blood, collected 28 days after the second AZD1222 dose. The receptor set was obtained from an adult who received the AZD1222 COVID-19 vaccine.

The gene calls are TRBV6-2 or TRBV6-3 and TRBJ2-7, with TRBD2 as a possible D gene (7 bases). V lost 6 bases and J lost 1, with 16 bases in between. Germline V gene sequence: CDR1 MNHEY, CDR2 SVGEGT. The CDR3 runs to 15 residues. The CDR3 DNA reads TGTGCCAGCAGCCTTGGACTAGGGGGGTCCTACGAGCAGTACTTC. Protein sequence: CASSLGLGGSYEQYF.

V usage is TRBV19 and J usage is TRBJ2-6; D call uncertain. Trimming pared 4 bases from V and 3 bases from J, leaving 10 bases between. Germline CDR1 is LNHDA and CDR2 is SQIVND (reference sequence). This CDR3 contains 15 residues. This CDR3 is CASSSTSGGANVLTF. CDR3 DNA: TGTGCCAGTAGTAGTACCTCGGGTGGGGCCAACGTCCTGACTTTC.

The chain uses TRBV2 and TRBJ2-2; 8 nucleotides align to TRBD2. Looked up from germline, CDR1 is SNHLY and CDR2 is FYNNEI. With V trimmed by 2 bases and J by 3 bases, 2 bases remained unmatched. The CDR3 consists of 15 residues. CDR3 sequence: CASSESGRDTGELFF. The CDR3 DNA sequence: TGTGCCAGCAGTGAAAGCGGGAGAGACACCGGGGAGCTGTTTTTT. Variable domain in full (rest from reference TRBV2 and TRBJ2-2): EPEVTQTPSHQVTQMGQEVILRCVPISNHLYFYWYRQILGQKVEFLVSFYNNEISEKSEIFDDQFSVERPDGSNFTLKIRSTKLEDSAMYFCASSESGRDTGELFFGEGSRLTVL.

This clone was found a few times. Here the CDR3 reads CSVDPWGNTEAFF. As DNA, the CDR3 is TGCAGCGTTGACCCCTGGGGGAACACTGAAGCTTTCTTT. This chain joins TRBV29-1 and TRBJ1-1; no reliable D call. Germline values: CDR1 SQVTM, CDR2 ANQGSEA. The CDR3 sequence is 13 residues long. The ends were cut back, 3 bases at V and 1 base at J, with 9 bases in the middle. The whole variable domain, filled in from reference TRBV29-1 and TRBJ1-1, reads SAVISQKPSRDICQRGTSLTIQCQVDSQVTMMFWYRQQPGQSLTLIATANQGSEATYESGFVIDKFPISRPNLTFSTLTVSNMSPEDSSIYLCSVDPWGNTEAFFGQGTRLTVV.

This chain connects TRBV11-2 to TRBJ2-7; D might be TRBD2 (6 bases). This CDR3 region has 11 residues. Germline V gene data show CDR1 as SGHAT and CDR2 as FQNNGV. The CDR3 DNA follows: TGTGCCAGCAGCTCCGGGGGAGGACCCATTGTC. Protein sequence: CASSSGGGPIV.

The chain carries TRBV18 and TRBJ2-6; no clear D. The CDR3 totals 20 residues. The V end was cut by 1 base, the J end by 3 bases, with 22 bases between. Germline CDR1 is KGHSH and CDR2 is LQKENI. The CDR3 reads CASSPLFVAARRFGANVLTF. Written as DNA, the CDR3 is TGTGCCAGCTCACCACTGTTCGTGGCAGCCCGTCGCTTTGGGGCCAACGTCCTGACTTTC.

This chain connects TRBV19 to TRBJ1-5; D gene unclear. The germline V gene has CDR1 LNHDA and CDR2 SQIVND (reference sequence). The CDR3 is 14 amino acids. V gave up 6 bases and J gave up 2 bases, with 11 bases separating them. The CDR3 sequence is CASRPLGGNQPQHF. The CDR3 DNA reads TGTGCCAGTAGACCCCTCGGGGGCAATCAGCCCCAGCATTTT.

The rearrangement uses TRBV9 and TRBJ1-1; D possibly corresponds to TRBD1 (6 bases). Germline-derived CDR1 and CDR2 are SGDLS and YYNGEE. The CDR3 contains 13 residues. V shed 7 bases and J shed 7 bases, with 17 bases lying between them. The CDR3 DNA is TGTGCCAGCGCCAAGGAGACAGGTCTTGAAGCTTTCTTT. Its translation is CASAKETGLEAFF. Full variable domain (remainder filled in from reference TRBV9 and TRBJ1-1): DSGVTQTPKHLITATGQRVTLRCSPRSGDLSVYWYQQSLDQGLQFLIQYYNGEERAKGNILERFSAQQFPDLHSELNLSSLELGDSALYFCASAKETGLEAFFGQGTRLTVV.

The chain employs TRBV5-6 and TRBJ1-4, with D possibly TRBD1 on 5 matching bases. V shed 1 base and J shed 5 bases, with 24 bases lying between them. Per the germline V gene, CDR1 is SGHDT and CDR2 is YYEEEE. This CDR3 region has 19 residues. CDR3 bases: TGTGCCAGCAGCTTGAGCGGTGGCCCCCGACGGGGCCGAAATGAAAAACTGTTTTTT. It is translated as CASSLSGGPRRGRNEKLFF. Full variable domain (outside the CDR3, taken from reference TRBV5-6 and TRBJ1-4): DAGVTQSPTHLIKTRGQQVTLRCSPKSGHDTVSWYQQALGQGPQFIFQYYEEEERQRGNFPDRFSGHQFPNYSSELNVNALLLGDSALYLCASSLSGGPRRGRNEKLFFGSGTQLSVL.

The chain recombines TRBV18 with TRBJ2-7; maybe TRBD2 (7 bases). The CDR3 contains 15 residues. V was cut by 2 bases and J by 0 bases, with 11 bases left in between. Per the germline V gene, CDR1 is KGHSH and CDR2 is LQKENI. CDR3 DNA: TGTGCCAGCTCACCATCGGGGGGCGCCTCCTACGAGCAGTACTTC. Translating gives CASSPSGGASYEQYF.